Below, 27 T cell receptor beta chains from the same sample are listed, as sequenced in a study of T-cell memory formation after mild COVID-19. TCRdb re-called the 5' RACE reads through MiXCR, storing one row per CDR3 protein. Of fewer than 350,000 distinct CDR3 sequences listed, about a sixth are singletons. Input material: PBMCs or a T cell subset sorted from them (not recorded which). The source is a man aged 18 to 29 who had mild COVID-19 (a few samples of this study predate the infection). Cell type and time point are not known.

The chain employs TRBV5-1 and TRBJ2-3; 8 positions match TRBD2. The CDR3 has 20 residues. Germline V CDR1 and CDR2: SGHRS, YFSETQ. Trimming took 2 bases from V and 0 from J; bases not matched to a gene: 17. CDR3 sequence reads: CASSFPRQTSEQSSTDTQYF. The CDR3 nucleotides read TGCGCCAGCAGCTTCCCGCGCCAGACTAGCGAGCAATCTAGCACAGATACGCAGTATTTT. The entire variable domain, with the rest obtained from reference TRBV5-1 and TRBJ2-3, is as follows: KAGVTQTPRYLIKTRGQQVTLSCSPISGHRSVSWYQQTPGQGLQFLFEYFSETQRNKGNFPGRFSGRQFSNSRSEMNVSTLELGDSALYLCASSFPRQTSEQSSTDTQYFGPGTRLTVL.

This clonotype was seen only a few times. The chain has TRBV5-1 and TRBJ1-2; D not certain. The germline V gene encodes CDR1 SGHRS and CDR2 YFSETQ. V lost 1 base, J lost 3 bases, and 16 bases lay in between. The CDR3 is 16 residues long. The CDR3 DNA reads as TGCGCCAGCAGCTTGAGGTTTGCTACAGAGGACTATGGCTACACCTTC. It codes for CASSLRFATEDYGYTF.

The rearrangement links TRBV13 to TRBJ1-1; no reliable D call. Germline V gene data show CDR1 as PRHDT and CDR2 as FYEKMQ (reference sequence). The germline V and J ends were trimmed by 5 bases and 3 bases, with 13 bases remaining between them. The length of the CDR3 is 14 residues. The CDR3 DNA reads TGTGCCAGCAGCCTCGAGTGGAGGGACACTGAAGCTTTCTTT. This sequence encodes CASSLEWRDTEAFF.

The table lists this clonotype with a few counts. As DNA, the CDR3 is TGTGCCAGCAGCGCGGACAGTAATTCACCCCTCCACTTT. Protein sequence: CASSADSNSPLHF. The chain recombines TRBV7-3 with TRBJ1-6; D may be TRBD1 (6 bases). The CDR3 loop spans 13 amino acids. In germline, CDR1 is SGHTA, CDR2 FQGTGA. The ends were cut back, 5 bases at V and 6 bases at J, with 8 bases in the middle.

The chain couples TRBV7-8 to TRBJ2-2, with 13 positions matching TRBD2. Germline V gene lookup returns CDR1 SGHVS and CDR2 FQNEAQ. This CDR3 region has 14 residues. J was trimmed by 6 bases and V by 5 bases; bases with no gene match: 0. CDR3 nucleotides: TGTGCCAGCAGCGGGACTAGCGGGGCCGGGGAGCTGTTTTTT. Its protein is CASSGTSGAGELFF.

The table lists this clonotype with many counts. The CDR3 nucleotides read TGTGCCAGCAGCGACCAGGGTATCGAGAACACTGAAGCTTTCTTT. As protein: CASSDQGIENTEAFF. J is TRBJ1-1 and V is TRBV6-1; a possible D gene is TRBD1 (5 bases). Trimming took off 6 bases at V and 1 base at J, with 15 bases between the two ends. The CDR3 runs 15 residues. Germline loops: CDR1 MNHNS, CDR2 SASEGT.

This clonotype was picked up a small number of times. The CDR3 reads CASSQVRDRGPLQPQHF. The CDR3 nucleotides are TGTGCCAGCAGCCAAGTCAGGGACAGGGGGCCCTTACAGCCCCAGCATTTT. The gene calls are TRBV4-2 and TRBJ1-5; 12 bases match TRBD1. J gave up 7 bases and V 1 base, and 8 bases lay outside the gene matches. Germline V lookup: CDR1 LGHNA, CDR2 YNFKEQ. CDR3 length: 17 amino acids.

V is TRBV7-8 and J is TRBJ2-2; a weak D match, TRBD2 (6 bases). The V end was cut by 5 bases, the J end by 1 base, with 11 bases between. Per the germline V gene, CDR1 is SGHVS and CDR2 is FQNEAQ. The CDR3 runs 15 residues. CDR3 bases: TGTGCCAGCAGCCTGACTAGATTGAACACCGGGGAGCTGTTTTTT. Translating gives CASSLTRLNTGELFF.

CDR3 loop: CATRNGGGTEAFF. CDR3 nucleotides: TGTGCCACCAGGAATGGGGGGGGCACTGAAGCTTTCTTT. The rearrangement joins TRBV24-1 to TRBJ1-1, with a tentative D call TRBD1 (5 bases). Germline CDR1 and CDR2: KGHDR and SFDVKD. The CDR3 is 13 residues long. V was pared by 7 bases and J by 4 bases, with 12 bases between.

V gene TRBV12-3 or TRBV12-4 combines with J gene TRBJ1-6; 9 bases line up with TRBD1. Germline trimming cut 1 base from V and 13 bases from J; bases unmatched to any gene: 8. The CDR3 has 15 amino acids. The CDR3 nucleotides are TGTGCCAGCAGTTTAGGGGACAGGGCGGTCCCCCCCCTCCACTTT. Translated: CASSLGDRAVPPLHF.

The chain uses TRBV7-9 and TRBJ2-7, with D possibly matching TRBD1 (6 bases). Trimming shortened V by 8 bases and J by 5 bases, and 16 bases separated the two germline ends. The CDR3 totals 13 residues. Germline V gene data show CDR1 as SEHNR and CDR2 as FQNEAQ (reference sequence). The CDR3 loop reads CASSTGHSHEQYV. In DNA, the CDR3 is TGTGCCAGCTCCACAGGGCACTCTCACGAGCAGTACGTC.

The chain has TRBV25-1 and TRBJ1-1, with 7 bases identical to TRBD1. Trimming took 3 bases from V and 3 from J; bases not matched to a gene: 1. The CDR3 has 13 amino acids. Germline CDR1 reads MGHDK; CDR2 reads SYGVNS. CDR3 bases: TGTGCCAGCAGTGACACAGGGGACACTGAAGCTTTCTTT. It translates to CASSDTGDTEAFF.

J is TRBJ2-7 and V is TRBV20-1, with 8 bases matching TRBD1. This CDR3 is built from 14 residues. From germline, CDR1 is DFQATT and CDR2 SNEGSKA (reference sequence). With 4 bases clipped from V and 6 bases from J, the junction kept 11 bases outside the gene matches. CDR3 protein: CSAKPGTGGREQYF. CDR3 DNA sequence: TGCAGTGCTAAACCCGGGACAGGAGGCCGCGAGCAGTACTTC.

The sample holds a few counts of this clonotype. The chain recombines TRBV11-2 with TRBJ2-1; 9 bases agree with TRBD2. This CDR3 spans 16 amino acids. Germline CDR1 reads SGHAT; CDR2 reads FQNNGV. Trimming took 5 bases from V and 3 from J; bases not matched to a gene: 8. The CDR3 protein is CASSPQTSGHYNEQFF. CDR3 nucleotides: TGTGCCAGCAGCCCGCAGACTAGCGGACACTACAATGAGCAGTTCTTC.

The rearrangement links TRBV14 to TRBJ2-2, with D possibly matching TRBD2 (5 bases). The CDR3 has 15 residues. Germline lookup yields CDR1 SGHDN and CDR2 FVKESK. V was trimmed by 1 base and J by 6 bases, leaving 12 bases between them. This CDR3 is CASSQGVQRAGELFF. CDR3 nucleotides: TGTGCCAGCAGCCAAGGGGTGCAGAGGGCCGGGGAGCTGTTTTTT.

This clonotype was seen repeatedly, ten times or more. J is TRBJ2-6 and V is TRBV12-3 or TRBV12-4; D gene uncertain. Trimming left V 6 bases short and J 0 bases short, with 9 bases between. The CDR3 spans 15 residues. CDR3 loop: CASSLSSSGANVLTF. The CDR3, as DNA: TGTGCCAGCAGCCTGTCTTCCTCTGGGGCCAACGTCCTGACTTTC.

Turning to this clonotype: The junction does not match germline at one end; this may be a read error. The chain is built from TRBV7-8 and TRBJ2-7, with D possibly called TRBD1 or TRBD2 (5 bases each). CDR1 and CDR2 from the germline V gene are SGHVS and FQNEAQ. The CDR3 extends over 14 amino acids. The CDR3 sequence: CASSFVGGAYEQYF. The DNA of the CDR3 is TGTGCCAGTAGCTTCGTTGGGGGAGCCTACGAGCAGTACTTC.

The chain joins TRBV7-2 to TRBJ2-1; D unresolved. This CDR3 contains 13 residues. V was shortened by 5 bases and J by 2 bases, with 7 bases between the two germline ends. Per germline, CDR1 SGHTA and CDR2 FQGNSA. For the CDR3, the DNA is TGTGCCAGCAGCCGCGAGGCCTACAATGAGCAGTTCTTC. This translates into CASSREAYNEQFF.

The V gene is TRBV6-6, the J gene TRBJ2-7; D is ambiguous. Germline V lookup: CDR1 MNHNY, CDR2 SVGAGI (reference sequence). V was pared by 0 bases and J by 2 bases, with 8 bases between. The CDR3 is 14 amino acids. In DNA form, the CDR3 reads TGTGCCAGCAGTTACTCAACCAGAGCCTACGAGCAGTACTTC. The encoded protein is CASSYSTRAYEQYF.

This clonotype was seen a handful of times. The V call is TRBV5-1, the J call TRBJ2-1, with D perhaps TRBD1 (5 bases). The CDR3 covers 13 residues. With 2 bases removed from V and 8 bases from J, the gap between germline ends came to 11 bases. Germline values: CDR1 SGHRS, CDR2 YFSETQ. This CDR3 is CASSFPGPYEQFF. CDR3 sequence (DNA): TGCGCCAGCAGCTTCCCAGGGCCTTATGAGCAGTTCTTC.

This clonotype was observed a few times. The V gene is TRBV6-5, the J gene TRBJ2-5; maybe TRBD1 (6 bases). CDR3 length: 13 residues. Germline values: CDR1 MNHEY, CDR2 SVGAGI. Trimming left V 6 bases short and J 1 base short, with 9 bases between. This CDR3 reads CASSRQAQETQYF. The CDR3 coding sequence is TGTGCCAGCAGCCGACAGGCCCAAGAGACCCAGTACTTC.

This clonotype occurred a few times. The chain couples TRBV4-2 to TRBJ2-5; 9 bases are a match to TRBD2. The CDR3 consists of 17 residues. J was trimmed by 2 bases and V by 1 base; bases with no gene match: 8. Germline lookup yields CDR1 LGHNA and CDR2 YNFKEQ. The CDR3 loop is CASSQAGLAGWQETQYF. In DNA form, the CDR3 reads TGTGCCAGCAGCCAAGCGGGGCTAGCGGGGTGGCAAGAGACCCAGTACTTC.

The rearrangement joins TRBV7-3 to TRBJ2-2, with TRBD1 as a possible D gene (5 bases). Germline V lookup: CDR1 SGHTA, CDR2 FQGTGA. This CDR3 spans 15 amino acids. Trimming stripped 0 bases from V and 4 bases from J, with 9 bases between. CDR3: CASSLTDSSTGELFF. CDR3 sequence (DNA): TGTGCCAGCAGCTTAACCGACAGCTCCACCGGGGAGCTGTTTTTT.

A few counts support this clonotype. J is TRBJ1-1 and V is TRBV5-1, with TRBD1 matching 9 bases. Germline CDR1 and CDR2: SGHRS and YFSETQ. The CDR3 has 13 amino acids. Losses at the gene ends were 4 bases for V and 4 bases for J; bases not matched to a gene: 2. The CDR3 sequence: CASSAGQGTEAFF. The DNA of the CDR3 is TGCGCCAGCAGCGCGGGACAGGGCACTGAAGCTTTCTTT.

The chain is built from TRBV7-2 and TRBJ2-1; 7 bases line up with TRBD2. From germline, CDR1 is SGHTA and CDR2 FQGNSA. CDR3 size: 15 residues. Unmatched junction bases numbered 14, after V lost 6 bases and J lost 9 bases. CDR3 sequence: CASSSFVGGYGEQFF. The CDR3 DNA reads TGTGCCAGCAGTTCATTTGTGGGAGGGTACGGTGAGCAGTTCTTC. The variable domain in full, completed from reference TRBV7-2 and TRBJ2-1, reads GAGVSQSPSNKVTEKGKDVELRCDPISGHTALYWYRQSLGQGLEFLIYFQGNSAPDKSGLPSDRFSAERTGGSVSTLTIQRTQQEDSAVYLCASSSFVGGYGEQFFGPGTRLTVL.

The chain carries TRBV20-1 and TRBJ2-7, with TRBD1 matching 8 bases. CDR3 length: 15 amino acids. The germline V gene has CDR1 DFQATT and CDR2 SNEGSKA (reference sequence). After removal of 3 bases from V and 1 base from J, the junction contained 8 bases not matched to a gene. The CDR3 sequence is CSARPGTGGSYEQYV. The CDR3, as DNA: TGCAGTGCTAGGCCCGGGACAGGAGGTTCCTACGAGCAGTACGTC.

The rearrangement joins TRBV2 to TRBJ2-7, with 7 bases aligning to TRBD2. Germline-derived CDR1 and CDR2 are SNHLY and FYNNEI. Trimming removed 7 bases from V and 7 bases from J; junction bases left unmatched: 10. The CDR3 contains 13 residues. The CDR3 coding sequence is TGTGCCAGCACTCAGAGCGGGGATGGGGAGCAGTACTTC. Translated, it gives CASTQSGDGEQYF. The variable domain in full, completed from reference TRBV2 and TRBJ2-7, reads EPEVTQTPSHQVTQMGQEVILRCVPISNHLYFYWYRQILGQKVEFLVSFYNNEISEKSEIFDDQFSVERPDGSNFTLKIRSTKLEDSAMYFCASTQSGDGEQYFGPGTRLTVT.